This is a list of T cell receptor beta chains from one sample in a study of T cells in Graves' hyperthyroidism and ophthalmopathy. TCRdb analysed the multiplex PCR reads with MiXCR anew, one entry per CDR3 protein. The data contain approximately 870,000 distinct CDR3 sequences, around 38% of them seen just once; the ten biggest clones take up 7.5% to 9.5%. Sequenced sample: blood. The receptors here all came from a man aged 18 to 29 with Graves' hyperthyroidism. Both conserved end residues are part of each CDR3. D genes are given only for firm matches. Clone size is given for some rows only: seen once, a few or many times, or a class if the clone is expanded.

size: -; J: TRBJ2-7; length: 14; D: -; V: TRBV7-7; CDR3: CASSPDRRGYEQYF; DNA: TGTGCTAGCAGCCCAGATCGGAGGGGGTACGAGCAGTACTTC
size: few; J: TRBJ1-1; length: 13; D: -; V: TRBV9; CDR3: CASSPSGKTEAFF; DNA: TGTGCCAGCAGCCCTAGCGGGAAGACTGAAGCTTTCTTT
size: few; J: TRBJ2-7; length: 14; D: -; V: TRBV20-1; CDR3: CSASLGQSDYEQYF; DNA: TGCAGTGCTAGCCTAGGACAGTCCGACTACGAGCAGTACTTC
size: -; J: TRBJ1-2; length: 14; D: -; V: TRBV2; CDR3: CASSYGPRVYGYTF; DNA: TGTGCCAGCAGTTATGGCCCAAGGGTCTATGGCTACACCTTC
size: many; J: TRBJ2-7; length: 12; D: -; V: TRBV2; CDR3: CASSERGNEQYF; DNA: TGTGCCAGCAGTGAACGGGGGAACGAGCAGTACTTC
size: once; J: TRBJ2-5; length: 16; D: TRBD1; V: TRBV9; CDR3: CASSVSAGGAGETQYF; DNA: TGTGCCAGCAGCGTGTCCGCAGGGGGCGCCGGGGAGACCCAGTACTTC
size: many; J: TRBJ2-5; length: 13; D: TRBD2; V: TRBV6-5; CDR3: CASSRLAEETQYF; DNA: TGTGCCAGCAGCCGACTAGCGGAAGAGACCCAGTACTTC
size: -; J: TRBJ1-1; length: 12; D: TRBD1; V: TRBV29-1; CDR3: CNPTGVNTEAFF; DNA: TGCAACCCGACAGGGGTGAACACTGAAGCTTTCTTT
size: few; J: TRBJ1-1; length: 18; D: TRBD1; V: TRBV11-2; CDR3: CASSLWGRGQKGDTEAFF; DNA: TGTGCCAGCAGCTTATGGGGTAGGGGACAGAAAGGGGACACTGAAGCTTTCTTT
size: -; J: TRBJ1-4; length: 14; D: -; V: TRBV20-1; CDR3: CSARVISTNEKLFF; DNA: TGCAGTGCTAGAGTGATCTCAACTAATGAAAAACTGTTTTTT
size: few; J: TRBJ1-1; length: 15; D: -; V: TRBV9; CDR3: CASSLTQPGNTEAFF; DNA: TGTGCCAGCAGCCTGACCCAGCCAGGGAACACTGAAGCTTTCTTT
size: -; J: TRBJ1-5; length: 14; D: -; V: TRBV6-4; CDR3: CASSDPGRTETQHF; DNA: TGTGCCAGCAGTGACCCCGGGAGGACGGAGACCCAGCATTTT
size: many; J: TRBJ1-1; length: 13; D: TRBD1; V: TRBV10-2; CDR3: CATFRGPGTEAFF; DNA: TGCGCCACCTTCAGGGGGCCGGGCACTGAAGCTTTCTTT